These 25 T cell receptor beta chains share one sample of origin, sequenced in a study of early T cells in non-severe SARS-CoV-2 infection. MiXCR was run by TCRdb on the 5' RACE reads, yielding one entry per CDR3 protein. Altogether 50,000 or so distinct CDR3 sequences are present, roughly 13% being singletons, with the ten largest covering 10%. The sequencing sample was made of whole blood. The origin of the receptors is an adult who was a healthcare worker with PCR-confirmed SARS-CoV-2 infection or an uninfected control (not recorded which).

The genes are TRBV10-2 and TRBJ2-7; weak D call: TRBD2 (7 bases). Germline V lookup: CDR1 WSHSY, CDR2 SAAADI. The CDR3 covers 16 residues. Trimming took 3 bases from V and 2 from J, leaving 17 bases between them. CDR3 bases: TGCGCCAGCAGTGATTTACGGGGGGCAAAACCCTACGAGCAGTACTTC. Translated, it gives CASSDLRGAKPYEQYF.

This clonotype was counted only a few times. The rearrangement links TRBV9 to TRBJ2-7, with 7 bases lining up with TRBD2. With 0 bases clipped from V and 2 bases from J, the junction kept 5 bases outside the gene matches. This CDR3 has 15 residues. Per germline, CDR1 SGDLS and CDR2 YYNGEE. Here the CDR3 reads CASSVDLAVPYEQYF. As DNA, the CDR3 is TGTGCCAGCAGCGTAGACCTAGCGGTCCCCTACGAGCAGTACTTC.

This clonotype was detected ten times or more. The J gene is TRBJ2-7, the V gene TRBV11-2; no reliable D call. The germline V gene has CDR1 SGHAT and CDR2 FQNNGV. V lost 0 bases to trimming and J lost 0 bases, with 9 bases between them. This CDR3 region has 15 residues. This CDR3 reads CASSLESRNSYEQYF. In DNA, the CDR3 is TGTGCCAGCAGCTTAGAGTCCCGTAACTCCTACGAGCAGTACTTC. The variable domain in full, with the rest retrieved from reference TRBV11-2 and TRBJ2-7, is EAGVAQSPRYKIIEKRQSVAFWCNPISGHATLYWYQQILGQGPKLLIQFQNNGVVDDSQLPKDRFSAERLKGVDSTLKIQPAKLEDSAVYLCASSLESRNSYEQYFGPGTRLTVT.

This clonotype was seen at least ten times. The chain uses TRBV6-1 and TRBJ1-1; 8 bases are a match to TRBD1. The germline V gene has CDR1 MNHNS and CDR2 SASEGT. This CDR3 has 16 amino acids. Germline trimming cut 4 bases from V and 0 bases from J; bases unmatched to any gene: 7. In nucleotides, the CDR3 is TGTGCCAGCAGTGCTAGGACAGGGAATATGAACACTGAAGCTTTCTTT. Its protein is CASSARTGNMNTEAFF.

The chain combines TRBV4-3 with TRBJ1-5, with D perhaps matching TRBD1 (6 bases). CDR3 length: 15 amino acids. Germline assignment: CDR1 LGHNA and CDR2 YSLEER. The V and J ends lost 2 bases and 3 bases respectively, with 11 bases between them. The CDR3 DNA is TGCGCCAGCAGCCAACGGGCAGGGGACAATCAGCCCCAGCATTTT. It codes for CASSQRAGDNQPQHF.

At least ten counts were recorded for this clonotype. The chain joins TRBV29-1 to TRBJ1-1; D is uncertain. This CDR3 has 14 amino acids. CDR1 is SQVTM and CDR2 is ANQGSEA in the germline V gene. Trimming left V 7 bases short and J 0 bases short, with 15 bases between. CDR3 protein: CSARPGLMNTEAFF. The DNA for the CDR3 is TGCAGCGCTCGACCTGGTTTAATGAACACTGAAGCTTTCTTT. The full variable domain, its missing parts supplied by reference TRBV29-1 and TRBJ1-1, is SAVISQKPSRDICQRGTSLTIQCQVDSQVTMMFWYRQQPGQSLTLIATANQGSEATYESGFVIDKFPISRPNLTFSTLTVSNMSPEDSSIYLCSARPGLMNTEAFFGQGTRLTVV.

This clonotype turned up a few times. V gene TRBV20-1 combines with J gene TRBJ2-1; TRBD2 aligns across 11 bases. Germline V lookup: CDR1 DFQATT, CDR2 SNEGSKA (reference sequence). V dropped 1 base and J dropped 0; count of bases not matched to a gene: 8. The CDR3 is 18 amino acids. The CDR3 nucleotides read TGCAGTGCTAGAGGCAAACTAGCGGGAGTGAGCTCCTACAATGAGCAGTTCTTC. It encodes CSARGKLAGVSSYNEQFF.

This clonotype was detected many times. The V gene is TRBV6-5, the J gene TRBJ2-1; D remains ambiguous. Germline CDR1 reads MNHEY; CDR2 reads SVGAGI. The CDR3 contains 14 residues. Between the trimmed V and J ends, which lost 5 bases and 2 bases, there was a span of 10 bases. The CDR3 nucleotides read TGTGCCAGCAGTCCTCGACAACCCTACAATGAGCAGTTCTTC. It specifies CASSPRQPYNEQFF.

The table lists this clonotype with many counts. This chain connects TRBV24-1 to TRBJ2-1; 10 bases align to TRBD2. The CDR3 is made up of 17 amino acids. The J segment lost 6 bases and the V segment lost 3 bases, leaving 10 bases of the junction unmatched. CDR1 is KGHDR, CDR2 SFDVKD, per germline. In nucleotides, the CDR3 is TGTGCCACCAGTGATATTTTGGCTAGCGGGAGTCTCAATGAGCAGTTCTTC. This gives the protein CATSDILASGSLNEQFF.

The rearrangement links TRBV20-1 to TRBJ2-7; D possibly matches TRBD1 or TRBD2 (5 bases each). There are 14 residues in the CDR3. V was cut by 6 bases and J by 3 bases, with 18 bases left in between. Germline V gene sequence: CDR1 DFQATT, CDR2 SNEGSKA (reference sequence). DNA of the CDR3: TGCAGTGCCTCGGGGCGGGCTAGATTCTACGAGCAGTACTTC. Translated: CSASGRARFYEQYF.

This clonotype was seen a few times. This sequence joins TRBV19 and TRBJ2-2; no definite D call. The CDR3 sequence is 15 residues long. Trimming removed 10 bases from V and 3 bases from J, with 18 bases in between. CDR1 and CDR2 (germline): LNHDA, SQIVND (reference sequence). The DNA of the CDR3 is TGTGCCATCAAATACGATGCTAGGGACACCGGGGAGCTGTTTTTT. Its translation is CAIKYDARDTGELFF. Based on the CDR3 plus reference TRBV19 and TRBJ2-2, the full variable domain is DGGITQSPKYLFRKEGQNVTLSCEQNLNHDAMYWYRQDPGQGLRLIYYSQIVNDFQKGDIAEGYSVSREKKESFPLTVTSAQKNPTAFYLCAIKYDARDTGELFFGEGSRLTVL.

The rearrangement uses TRBV4-2 and TRBJ2-7, with D maybe TRBD1 (6 bases). This CDR3 is built from 13 residues. V dropped 4 bases and J dropped 5 bases, with 12 bases sitting between them. The germline CDR1 and CDR2 sequences are LGHNA and YNFKEQ. CDR3 loop: CASSRATGNEQYF. The CDR3 coding sequence is TGTGCCAGCAGCCGAGCCACAGGGAACGAGCAGTACTTC.

This clonotype was counted between two and nine times. The chain couples TRBV6-2 or TRBV6-3 to TRBJ2-1; D possibly corresponds to TRBD2 (5 bases). V was cut by 6 bases and J by 8 bases, with 20 bases left in between. CDR1 is MNHEY and CDR2 is SVGEGT in the germline V gene. This CDR3 comprises 15 residues. This CDR3 reads CASRSLDYLDDEQFF. CDR3 sequence (DNA): TGTGCCAGCAGATCCCTCGACTATTTAGACGATGAGCAGTTCTTC.

The CDR3 nucleotides are TGTGCCAGCAGTGAATTTCGGGGGAGGACTGAAGCTTTCTTT. This encodes CASSEFRGRTEAFF. The rearrangement joins TRBV6-1 to TRBJ1-1; a weak D match, TRBD1 (5 bases). The germline CDR1 and CDR2 sequences are MNHNS and SASEGT. Trimming took 2 bases from V and 5 from J, leaving 12 bases between them. This CDR3 is 14 amino acids long.

This clonotype was observed a handful of times. CDR3 loop: CASSYSRAEFTDTQYF. The DNA of the CDR3 is TGTGCCAGCAGTTACTCGAGGGCAGAATTCACAGATACGCAGTATTTT. The chain couples TRBV6-5 to TRBJ2-3; tentative D call: TRBD2 (5 bases). The germline V and J ends were trimmed by 0 bases and 2 bases, with 12 bases remaining between them. The CDR3 spans 16 residues. Germline V CDR1 and CDR2: MNHEY, SVGAGI.

This chain links TRBV7-3 with TRBJ2-2; 12 bases line up with TRBD2. Germline V lookup: CDR1 SGHTA, CDR2 FQGTGA. Losses at the gene ends were 5 bases for V and 4 bases for J; bases not matched to a gene: 2. This CDR3 has 15 residues. As DNA, the CDR3 is TGTGCCAGCAGCCTAGCGGGAGGGCGCACCGGGGAGCTGTTTTTT. Amino acid sequence: CASSLAGGRTGELFF.

Details on this clonotype: This may stem from a read error, because a much larger clone lies one nucleotide away. V is TRBV12-3 or TRBV12-4 and J is TRBJ2-3, with TRBD1 as a possible D gene (5 bases). This CDR3 is 14 amino acids long. Trimming cost V 3 bases and J 4 bases, with 11 bases left between them. CDR3 loop: CASSFAGFSDTQYF. As DNA, the CDR3 is TGTGCCAGCAGTTTTGCAGGGTTCTCAGATACGCAGTATTTT.

This clonotype was seen more than once but under ten times. This chain connects TRBV27 to TRBJ2-1, with 8 bases matching TRBD2. With 5 bases clipped from V and 3 bases from J, the junction kept 9 bases outside the gene matches. Germline assignment: CDR1 MNHEY and CDR2 SMNVEV (reference sequence). The CDR3 has 16 amino acids. CDR3 in amino acids: CASSLSRGEFYNEQFF. The DNA for the CDR3 is TGTGCCAGCAGTCTCTCGCGGGGGGAGTTCTACAATGAGCAGTTCTTC.

V usage is TRBV6-6 and J usage is TRBJ1-2; 7 bases align to TRBD1. The CDR3 runs 14 residues. The junction had 9 bases not matched to a gene; V was cut back by 7 bases and J by 4 bases. Germline V lookup: CDR1 MNHNY, CDR2 SVGAGI (reference sequence). CDR3 region: CASTGQVGGYGYTF. The CDR3 DNA sequence: TGTGCCAGCACCGGACAGGTTGGGGGCTATGGCTACACCTTC.

As for this clonotype: An end of the junction differs from the germline gene, which may be a read error. The chain carries TRBV7-3 and TRBJ2-1; D unresolved. The CDR3 length is 13 residues. The germline V gene has CDR1 SGHTA and CDR2 FQGTGA. As DNA, the CDR3 is TGTGCCAGCAGCCTAACCCTCGCCAATGAGCAGTTCTTC. Residues: CASSLTLANEQFF.

This chain joins TRBV21-1 and TRBJ2-7. TRBV21-1 is noted as a pseudogene. The CDR3 covers 14 residues. The CDR3 DNA reads TGTGCCAGCAGCCCAACCGAGGAAATCTACGAGCAGTACTTC. This encodes CASSPTEEIYEQYF.

This clonotype was counted ten times or more. This rearrangement joins TRBV6-2 or TRBV6-3 to TRBJ2-5, with TRBD2 matching over 12 bases. Trimming took 5 bases from V and 7 from J; bases not matched to a gene: 11. Germline values: CDR1 MNHEY, CDR2 SVGEGT. This CDR3 has 16 amino acids. The CDR3 bases are TGTGCCAGCAGTCACGGACTAGCGGGAAGTCAGGGGACCCAGTACTTC. Its translation: CASSHGLAGSQGTQYF.

This clonotype was recorded at least ten times. V and J are TRBV7-2 and TRBJ2-3, with unresolved D. Germline loops: CDR1 SGHTA, CDR2 FQGNSA. The CDR3 totals 13 residues. V gave up 4 bases and J gave up 1 base, with 6 bases separating them. CDR3 nucleotides: TGTGCCAGCAGCTCCCTCCGCACAGATACGCAGTATTTT. Translating it yields CASSSLRTDTQYF.

This clonotype was seen repeatedly, ten times or more. V usage is TRBV7-9 and J usage is TRBJ1-2, with unresolved D. CDR3 length: 13 amino acids. The V gene's germline CDR1 is SEHNR and CDR2 FQNEAQ (reference sequence). Trimming shortened V by 5 bases and J by 2 bases, and 9 bases separated the two germline ends. The CDR3 loop is CASSKLLNYGYTF. Written as DNA, the CDR3 is TGTGCCAGCAGCAAACTGCTAAACTATGGCTACACCTTC.

This clonotype was picked up many times. The V gene is TRBV28, the J gene TRBJ2-1; 9 positions match TRBD1. The ends lost 7 bases at V and 7 bases at J; junction bases unmatched: 8. There are 14 residues in the CDR3. CDR1 MDHEN and CDR2 SYDVKM come from the germline V gene. The CDR3 bases are TGTGCCAGCAAATTGACAGGGGGTCTAAATGAGCAGTTCTTC. It translates to CASKLTGGLNEQFF. The whole variable domain, remainder taken from reference TRBV28 and TRBJ2-1, is DVKVTQSSRYLVKRTGEKVFLECVQDMDHENMFWYRQDPGLGLRLIYFSYDVKMKEKGDIPEGYSVSREKKERFSLILESASTNQTSMYLCASKLTGGLNEQFFGPGTRLTVL.